In its sample, the clone carrying this TCR beta chain was seen many times. Its antigen is not identified. It was by quantitative 5'-RACE with molecular barcodes that TCR beta libraries were made. TCRdb fed the 5' RACE reads into MiXCR, producing one record per CDR3 protein. The data hold under 200,000 distinct CDR3 sequences, with roughly 11% observed a single time. This specimen belongs to a study of CD8 T cells in ankylosing spondylitis. Study-wide results and limits: Existing reports had already noted some motif variants in reactive arthritis synovial fluid and blood. CD8+ by phenotype, disease-linked clones were relatively rare in peripheral blood. For ankylosing spondylitis blood, a TCR beta motif of about eight highly homologous variants appeared characteristic.

The V gene's germline CDR1 is DFQATT and CDR2 SNEGSKA (reference sequence). CDR3 length: 15 amino acids. This receptor was identified in a male donor with ankylosing spondylitis or in good health (not recorded which). The sample taken for sequencing was blood, either unsorted or a sorted T cell fraction (not recorded which). The chain links TRBV20-1 to TRBJ2-3; a possible D gene is TRBD2 (6 bases). CDR3 region: CSVTGRGGQQDTQYF. CDR3 nucleotide sequence: TGCAGCGTCACGGGGCGGGGCGGCCAGCAGGATACGCAGTATTTT.